The 3 T cell receptor beta chains below come from one sample, sequenced in a study of brain T cells in children with intractable seizures (dated by TCRdb to about 2021). The time point tag for this specimen amounts to: resected brain tissue, or blood drawn just prior to surgery. The library was built by means of the immunoSEQ multiplex PCR assay. Held by TCRdb, this immuneACCESS table contains in-frame sequences only and omits some clones. Under half of the omission traces to an unresolved V gene where checked; the cause of the rest is unknown. The sample contains more than 40,000 clones, 90% of them found a single time. Roughly 6% of the sample comes from the top ten. Sequencing used peripheral blood, obtained at surgery. The receptors originated from a girl aged 2-10 years with tuberous sclerosis and intractable seizures.

J is TRBJ1-1 and V is TRBV12-3 or TRBV12-4; no reliable D call. This CDR3 has 13 residues. Deletions cut 5 bases from V and 4 bases from J, with 11 bases between. The CDR3 is CASSPIPRTEAFF. The CDR3, as DNA: TGTGCCAGCAGTCCCATCCCTCGCACTGAAGCTTTCTTT.

V and J are TRBV4-1 and TRBJ2-3, with TRBD2 matching 7 bases. Germline-derived CDR1 and CDR2 are MGHRA and YSYEKL. This CDR3 comprises 14 residues. The trim removed 4 bases at V and 5 bases at J, leaving 6 bases unmatched. The CDR3 protein is CASSPGTIKDTQYF. The CDR3 DNA sequence: TGCGCCAGCAGCCCTGGGACTATCAAAGATACGCAGTATTTT.

This sequence joins TRBV27 and TRBJ1-1, with a possible D match to TRBD1 (5 bases). The germline V gene encodes CDR1 MNHEY and CDR2 SMNVEV (reference sequence). V lost 0 bases, J lost 4 bases, and 12 bases lay in between. The CDR3 totals 15 residues. CDR3 coding DNA: TGTGCCAGCAGTTTATCCAGGGTGGGGGGCACTGAAGCTTTCTTT. It encodes CASSLSRVGGTEAFF.